Each of the 25 T cell receptor beta chains below was sequenced from the same sample in a study of T cell repertoires in cytomegalovirus infection (dated 2019 in TCRdb). For sequencing, an Illumina HiSeq 1500 was employed. Starting from the raw public reads, TCRdb applied fastp trimming at Q25, assembled clones with MiXCR and retained in-frame beta chains. Under each unique CDR3 protein, matching rows form one entry showing the most common genes and DNA. The sample yields around 330,000 distinct CDR3 sequences; 17% were counted once. The ten largest clones take up around 11% of the sample. The sample was PBMCs. Every receptor here comes from a human donor in good health (CMV status not recorded). Some clones in this sample may be carry-over from other donors' samples.

This clonotype occurred many times. The rearrangement uses TRBV6-6 and TRBJ2-1, with TRBD1 matching 10 bases. CDR1 is MNHNY, CDR2 SVGAGI, per germline (reference sequence). CDR3 length: 15 residues. Trimming cost V 2 bases and J 4 bases; bases outside gene matches: 2. CDR3 in DNA: TGTGCCAGCAGTTACGGGACAGGGGTTTACAATGAGCAGTTCTTC. The encoded protein is CASSYGTGVYNEQFF.

Note on this clonotype: No conserved phenylalanine or tryptophan ends this CDR3, so it is likely a read error. The V call is TRBV4-3, the J call TRBJ2-5; TRBD1 might be the D (6 bases). Trimming left V 1 base short and J 2 bases short, with 20 bases between. The length of the CDR3 is 18 residues. Per the germline V gene, CDR1 is LGHNA and CDR2 is YSLEER. The CDR3 sequence is CASSQGIAGVGRQETQYS. DNA of the CDR3: TGCGCCAGCAGCCAAGGGATTGCAGGGGTGGGACGGCAAGAGACCCAGTACTCC.

This clonotype was observed at least ten times. The CDR3 DNA sequence: TGTGCCAGCAGCTTATCCTGGGGTCGAGGTTCACCCCTCCACTTT. It codes for CASSLSWGRGSPLHF. The J gene is TRBJ1-6, the V gene TRBV7-2; no clear D gene. V was shortened by 2 bases and J by 9 bases, with 14 bases between the two germline ends. The CDR3 has 15 residues. Germline V gene sequence: CDR1 SGHTA, CDR2 FQGNSA.

This clonotype was counted between two and nine times. This chain uses TRBV5-1 with TRBJ2-7; D is possibly TRBD2 (6 bases). V lost 4 bases and J 3 bases, leaving 20 bases between the germline ends. The CDR3 totals 16 residues. Germline V gene lookup returns CDR1 SGHRS and CDR2 YFSETQ. CDR3 DNA sequence: TGCGCCAGCAGCGCCGGGACTCTCAGGCAGCTCTACGAGCAGTACTTC. Its protein is CASSAGTLRQLYEQYF.

The rearrangement joins TRBV7-9 to TRBJ1-4; D call uncertain. The CDR3 has 12 residues. Germline-derived CDR1 and CDR2 are SEHNR and FQNEAQ (reference sequence). The V and J ends lost 8 bases and 7 bases respectively, with 11 bases between them. CDR3 coding DNA: TGTGCCAGCTCAGGATTGGGTGAAAAACTGTTTTTT. Translation gives CASSGLGEKLFF.

This clonotype was picked up a small number of times. The genes are TRBV7-9 and TRBJ2-5; D possibly uses TRBD1 or TRBD2 (5 bases each). Germline assignment: CDR1 SEHNR and CDR2 FQNEAQ (reference sequence). This CDR3 has 14 residues. V lost 4 bases and J 5 bases, leaving 14 bases between the germline ends. The CDR3 sequence: CASSSNSWGETQYF. Written as DNA, the CDR3 is TGTGCCAGCAGCTCAAACTCGTGGGGGGAGACCCAGTACTTC.

V is TRBV4-2 and J is TRBJ1-1; D call uncertain. Trimming pared 0 bases from V and 10 bases from J, leaving 12 bases between. The length of the CDR3 is 13 residues. Germline V gene data show CDR1 as LGHNA and CDR2 as YNFKEQ. The DNA for the CDR3 is TGTGCCAGCAGCCAAGATGATCGGGTGGTAGCTTTCTTT. This sequence encodes CASSQDDRVVAFF.

V usage is TRBV6-5 and J usage is TRBJ2-2; D is undetermined. The CDR3 covers 13 residues. The ends were cut back, 1 base at V and 3 bases at J, with 3 bases in the middle. Germline V gives CDR1 MNHEY, CDR2 SVGAGI. The CDR3 DNA reads as TGTGCCAGCAGTTACTTTCACACCGGGGAGCTGTTTTTT. It translates to CASSYFHTGELFF.

The V call is TRBV4-1, the J call TRBJ1-1; possible D gene TRBD1, 5 bases. Germline CDR1 and CDR2: MGHRA and YSYEKL. CDR3 length: 13 residues. V lost 3 bases to trimming and J lost 4 bases, with 9 bases between them. The CDR3 loop is CASSQGRGTEAFF. The CDR3 region has the DNA TGCGCCAGCAGCCAGGGGAGGGGCACTGAAGCTTTCTTT.

This sequence joins TRBV4-1 and TRBJ1-1; 8 bases are a match to TRBD1. The CDR3 has 15 amino acids. CDR1 and CDR2 from the germline V gene are MGHRA and YSYEKL. V shed 4 bases, J shed 2 bases, and the junction held 6 bases outside the gene matches. Here the CDR3 reads CASSPTDRENTEAFF. In DNA, the CDR3 is TGCGCCAGCAGCCCCACGGACAGGGAAAACACTGAAGCTTTCTTT.

This clonotype was picked up many times. The chain recombines TRBV7-6 with TRBJ2-1, with TRBD2 matching over 9 bases. This CDR3 has 17 residues. The J segment lost 3 bases and the V segment lost 1 base, leaving 7 bases of the junction unmatched. Germline values: CDR1 SGHVS, CDR2 FNYEAQ. This CDR3 reads CASSLVPGAGGYNEQFF. The CDR3 bases are TGTGCCAGCAGCTTAGTCCCCGGAGCGGGGGGCTACAATGAGCAGTTCTTC.

Concerning this clonotype itself: This may arise from a read error, as a much more abundant clone is one base away. The limits of the CDR3 on the DNA are not certain, so only TCRdb's listed CDR3 is given. The chain uses TRBV7-2 and TRBJ1-2; the D call of TRBD1 is as the table states it, not checked on the DNA. The length of the CDR3 is 12 amino acids, counting both ends. CDR1 and CDR2 (germline): SGHTA, FQGNSA. CDR3 in amino acids: CPSSLVAGGNTF.

The rearrangement joins TRBV10-3 to TRBJ2-3; TRBD1 matches at 8 bases. Germline lookup yields CDR1 ENHRY and CDR2 SYGVKD. V shed 6 bases and J 5 bases; nucleotides not matched to a gene: 13. The CDR3 runs to 16 residues. CDR3 bases: TGTGCCATCAGCGCCCGGAGCAGGGGGCCTGAAGATACGCAGTATTTT. Its protein is CAISARSRGPEDTQYF.

The table lists this clonotype with a few counts. The chain couples TRBV7-3 to TRBJ2-1; D perhaps matches TRBD1 (6 bases). CDR3 size: 14 residues. Germline V gene sequence: CDR1 SGHTA, CDR2 FQGTGA. V lost 5 bases and J 10 bases, leaving 18 bases between the germline ends. The CDR3 loop reads CASSDIGQYREQFF. The CDR3 nucleotides are TGTGCCAGCAGCGATATCGGACAGTATCGCGAGCAGTTCTTC. The variable domain in full, with the rest retrieved from reference TRBV7-3 and TRBJ2-1, is GAGVSQTPSNKVTEKGKYVELRCDPISGHTALYWYRQSLGQGPEFLIYFQGTGAADDSGLPNDRFFAVRPEGSVSTLKIQRTERGDSAVYLCASSDIGQYREQFFGPGTRLTVL.

The sample holds many counts of this clonotype. The chain is built from TRBV7-9 and TRBJ1-1; D ambiguous. CDR1 and CDR2 (germline): SEHNR, FQNEAQ (reference sequence). The CDR3 loop spans 11 amino acids. Trimming cost V 5 bases and J 2 bases, with 3 bases left between them. The CDR3: CASSVNTEAFF. CDR3 nucleotide sequence: TGTGCCAGCAGCGTCAACACTGAAGCTTTCTTT.

The chain couples TRBV28 to TRBJ1-2; a possible D gene is TRBD1 (5 bases). The CDR3 contains 14 residues. V shed 3 bases and J shed 8 bases, with 16 bases lying between them. The V gene's germline CDR1 is MDHEN and CDR2 SYDVKM. CDR3 in amino acids: CASSFSGTAAGYTF. In nucleotides, the CDR3 is TGTGCCAGCAGTTTTTCCGGGACCGCAGCCGGCTACACCTTC.

The chain uses TRBV2 and TRBJ1-1, with D perhaps matching TRBD1 (6 bases). Trimming cost V 6 bases and J 3 bases, with 11 bases left between them. The CDR3 spans 13 residues. From germline, CDR1 is SNHLY and CDR2 FYNNEI. CDR3 amino acids: CASRTTGYTEAFF. The CDR3 DNA sequence: TGTGCCAGCAGAACTACAGGGTACACTGAAGCTTTCTTT.

This chain connects TRBV20-1 to TRBJ1-2; no firm D call. From germline, CDR1 is DFQATT and CDR2 SNEGSKA (reference sequence). The length of the CDR3 is 13 residues. Trimming pared 6 bases from V and 4 bases from J, leaving 15 bases between. As DNA, the CDR3 is TGCAGTGCAGACGACGGGAACCGCTATGGCTACACCTTC. Translating gives CSADDGNRYGYTF.

This clonotype has a single count. The rearrangement joins TRBV20-1 to TRBJ1-5; the D is unclear. The CDR3 covers 13 residues. V dropped 6 bases and J dropped 5 bases, with 14 bases sitting between them. CDR1 and CDR2 from the germline V gene are DFQATT and SNEGSKA (reference sequence). The CDR3 region has the DNA TGCAGTGCCCCGAGAGGGTTCGATCAGCCCCAGCATTTT. Its translation: CSAPRGFDQPQHF.

This clonotype was observed a handful of times. This chain uses TRBV29-1 with TRBJ2-1; D unresolved. CDR3 length: 11 residues. The germline CDR1 and CDR2 sequences are SQVTM and ANQGSEA. The V end lost 5 bases, the J end lost 5 bases, and 7 bases lay between the germline ends. The CDR3 sequence: CSVYRDNEQFF. CDR3 coding DNA: TGCAGCGTTTATAGGGACAATGAGCAGTTCTTC.

Worth noting for this clonotype: The junction and the germline gene differ at one end; a read error may be behind it. CDR3 amino acids: CASSLMGQALFPF. The CDR3 nucleotides read TGTGCCAGCAGCTTGATGGGACAGGCCTTATTCCCCTTC. The chain employs TRBV5-6 and TRBJ1-2; 8 nucleotides agree with TRBD1. CDR3 length: 13 amino acids. In germline, CDR1 is SGHDT, CDR2 YYEEEE.

The chain couples TRBV15 to TRBJ2-3, with TRBD2 matching over 10 bases. The CDR3 runs 18 residues. Looked up from germline, CDR1 is LNHNV and CDR2 is YYDKDF (reference sequence). Trimming took 0 bases from V and 0 from J; bases not matched to a gene: 6. CDR3 residues: CATSRDLSGGPSTDTQYF. The CDR3 bases are TGTGCCACCAGCAGAGACCTTAGCGGGGGGCCGAGCACAGATACGCAGTATTTT.

This clonotype was found a few times. V is TRBV28 and J is TRBJ1-2; possibly TRBD1 for D (5 bases). Germline loops: CDR1 MDHEN, CDR2 SYDVKM. The CDR3 extends over 15 amino acids. V gave up 6 bases and J gave up 2 bases, with 16 bases separating them. DNA for the CDR3: TGTGCCAGCAGACCACCGGGGCTGAAGAACTATGGCTACACCTTC. Protein product: CASRPPGLKNYGYTF.

The V call is TRBV4-2, the J call TRBJ2-7; 9 bases agree with TRBD1. Germline values: CDR1 LGHNA, CDR2 YNFKEQ. This CDR3 spans 15 amino acids. Trimming took 2 bases from V and 4 from J; bases not matched to a gene: 6. Written as DNA, the CDR3 is TGTGCCAGCAGCCAAACTACGGACAGGGGTTACGAGCAGTACTTC. It yields the protein CASSQTTDRGYEQYF.

The chain joins TRBV11-1 to TRBJ2-6; unclear D gene. Germline V gene lookup returns CDR1 SGHAT and CDR2 FQDESV (reference sequence). The ends were cut back, 2 bases at V and 2 bases at J, with 7 bases in the middle. This CDR3 comprises 15 residues. The CDR3 nucleotides read TGTGCCAGCAGCTTATTGATGGCTGGGGCCAACGTCCTGACTTTC. Protein product: CASSLLMAGANVLTF. Supplemented by reference TRBV11-1 and TRBJ2-6, the full variable domain reads EAEVAQSPRYKITEKSQAVAFWCDPISGHATLYWYRQILGQGPELLVQFQDESVVDDSQLPKDRFSAERLKGVDSTLKIQPAELGDSAMYLCASSLLMAGANVLTFGAGSRLTVL.